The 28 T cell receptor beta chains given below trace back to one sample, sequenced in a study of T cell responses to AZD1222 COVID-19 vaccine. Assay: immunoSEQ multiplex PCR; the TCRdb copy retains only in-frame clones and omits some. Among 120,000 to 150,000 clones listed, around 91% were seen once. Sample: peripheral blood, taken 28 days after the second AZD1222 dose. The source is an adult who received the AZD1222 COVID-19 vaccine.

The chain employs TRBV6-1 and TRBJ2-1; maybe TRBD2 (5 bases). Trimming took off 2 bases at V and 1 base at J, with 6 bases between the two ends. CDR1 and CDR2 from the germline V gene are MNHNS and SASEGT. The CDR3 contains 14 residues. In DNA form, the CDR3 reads TGTGCCAGCAGTGAACGAGGGTCCTACAATGAGCAGTTCTTC. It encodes CASSERGSYNEQFF.

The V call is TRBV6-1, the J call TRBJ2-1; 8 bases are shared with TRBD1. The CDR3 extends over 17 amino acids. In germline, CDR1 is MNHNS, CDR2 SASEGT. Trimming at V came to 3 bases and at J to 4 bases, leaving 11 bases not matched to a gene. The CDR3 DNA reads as TGTGCCAGCAGTGACCCGACAGGGGTGAAAGCATACAATGAGCAGTTCTTC. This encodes CASSDPTGVKAYNEQFF.

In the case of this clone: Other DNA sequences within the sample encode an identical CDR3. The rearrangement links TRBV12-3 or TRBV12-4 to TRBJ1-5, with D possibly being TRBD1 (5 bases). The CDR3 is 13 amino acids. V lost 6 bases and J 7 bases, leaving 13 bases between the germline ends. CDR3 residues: CASSGRGNQPQHF. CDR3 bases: TGTGCCAGCAGCGGCCGGGGGAACCAGCCCCAGCATTTT.

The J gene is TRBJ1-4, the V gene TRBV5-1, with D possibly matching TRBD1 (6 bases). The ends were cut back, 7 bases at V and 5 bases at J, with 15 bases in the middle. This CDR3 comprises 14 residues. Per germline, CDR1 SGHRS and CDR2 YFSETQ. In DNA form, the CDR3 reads TGCGCCAGCGGCCCGGGACAAGAGAATGAAAAACTGTTTTTT. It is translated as CASGPGQENEKLFF.

The CDR3: CASSLEDTWGAFF. The DNA for the CDR3 is TGTGCCAGCAGTTTAGAGGACACTTGGGGAGCTTTCTTT. The V call is TRBV12-3 or TRBV12-4, the J call TRBJ1-1; TRBD1 might be the D (5 bases). Trimming removed 1 base from V and 10 bases from J, with 13 bases in between. This CDR3 has 13 amino acids.

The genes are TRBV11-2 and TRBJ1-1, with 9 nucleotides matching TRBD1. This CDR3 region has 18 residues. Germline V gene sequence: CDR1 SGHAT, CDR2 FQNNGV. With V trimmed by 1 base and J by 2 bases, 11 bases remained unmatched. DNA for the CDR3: TGTGCCAGCAGCTTAGTGGGGGTTTTGGGACAGGGCAACACTGAAGCTTTCTTT. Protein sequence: CASSLVGVLGQGNTEAFF.

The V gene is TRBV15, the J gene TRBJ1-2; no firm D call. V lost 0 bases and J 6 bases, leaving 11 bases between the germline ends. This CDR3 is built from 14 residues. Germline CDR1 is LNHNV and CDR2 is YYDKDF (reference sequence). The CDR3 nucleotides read TGTGCCACCAGCAGAGAGGTGAACGCGGATGGCTACACCTTC. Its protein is CATSREVNADGYTF.

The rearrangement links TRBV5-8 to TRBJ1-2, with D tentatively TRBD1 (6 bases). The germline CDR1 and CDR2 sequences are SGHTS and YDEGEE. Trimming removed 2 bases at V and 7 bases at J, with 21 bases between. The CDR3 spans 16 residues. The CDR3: CASSFVGGFEVVGYTF. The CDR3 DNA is TGTGCCAGCAGCTTTGTAGGGGGGTTCGAGGTCGTTGGCTACACCTTC.

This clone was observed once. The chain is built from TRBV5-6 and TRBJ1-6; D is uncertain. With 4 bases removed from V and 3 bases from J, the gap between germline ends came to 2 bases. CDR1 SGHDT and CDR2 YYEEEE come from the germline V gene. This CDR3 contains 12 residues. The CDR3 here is CASSLYNSPLHF. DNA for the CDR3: TGTGCCAGCAGCCTCTATAATTCACCCCTCCACTTT.

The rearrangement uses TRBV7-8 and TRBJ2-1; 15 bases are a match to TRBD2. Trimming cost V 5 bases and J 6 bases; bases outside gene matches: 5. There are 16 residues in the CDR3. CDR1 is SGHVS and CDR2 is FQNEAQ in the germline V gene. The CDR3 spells CASSLGLAGGPNEQFF. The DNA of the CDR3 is TGTGCCAGCAGCCTTGGACTAGCGGGGGGGCCCAATGAGCAGTTCTTC. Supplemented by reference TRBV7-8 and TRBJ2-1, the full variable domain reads GAGVSQSPRYKVAKRGQDVALRCDPISGHVSLFWYQQALGQGPEFLTYFQNEAQLDKSGLPSDRFFAERPEGSVSTLKIQRTQQEDSAVYLCASSLGLAGGPNEQFFGPGTRLTVL.

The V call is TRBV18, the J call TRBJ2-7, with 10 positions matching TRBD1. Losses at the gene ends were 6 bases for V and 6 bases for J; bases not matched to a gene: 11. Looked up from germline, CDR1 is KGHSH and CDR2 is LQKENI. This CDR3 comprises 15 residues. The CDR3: CASSPADRGPSEQYF. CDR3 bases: TGTGCCAGCTCCCCCGCTGACAGGGGGCCTTCCGAGCAGTACTTC. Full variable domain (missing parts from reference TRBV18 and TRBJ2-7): NAGVMQNPRHLVRRRGQEARLRCSPMKGHSHVYWYRQLPEEGLKFMVYLQKENIIDESGMPKERFSAEFPKEGPSILRIQQVVRGDSAAYFCASSPADRGPSEQYFGPGTRLTVT.

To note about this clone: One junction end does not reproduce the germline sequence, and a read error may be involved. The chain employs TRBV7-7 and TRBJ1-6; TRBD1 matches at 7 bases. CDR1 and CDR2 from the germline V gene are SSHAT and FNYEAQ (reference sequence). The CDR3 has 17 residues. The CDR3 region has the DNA TGTGCTAGCATTCCGGGAGGGGGCGCAAAAGGTAATTCACCCCTCCACTTT. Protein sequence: CASIPGGGAKGNSPLHF.

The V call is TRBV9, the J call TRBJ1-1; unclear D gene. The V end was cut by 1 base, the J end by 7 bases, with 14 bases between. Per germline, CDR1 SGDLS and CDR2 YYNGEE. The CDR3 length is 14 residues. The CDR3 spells CASSVSPAVGEAFF. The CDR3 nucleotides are TGTGCCAGCAGCGTAAGCCCCGCGGTGGGTGAAGCTTTCTTT.

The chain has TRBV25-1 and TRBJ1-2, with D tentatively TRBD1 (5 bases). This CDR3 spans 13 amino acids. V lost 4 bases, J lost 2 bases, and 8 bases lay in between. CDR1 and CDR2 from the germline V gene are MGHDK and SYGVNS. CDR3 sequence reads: CASSAQGNYGYTF. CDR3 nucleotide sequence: TGTGCCAGCAGTGCGCAGGGAAACTATGGCTACACCTTC.

This chain's CDR3 is CASRASGNTIYF. The DNA for the CDR3 is TGTGCCAGCAGGGCCTCTGGAAACACCATATATTTT. This rearrangement joins TRBV27 to TRBJ1-3, with D hard to call. Germline V gene lookup returns CDR1 MNHEY and CDR2 SMNVEV (reference sequence). The CDR3 sequence is 12 residues long. Trimming left V 6 bases short and J 0 bases short, with 3 bases between.

CDR3 sequence reads: CASSSRLRGIYEQYF. As DNA, the CDR3 is TGTGCCAGCAGCTCCAGGTTAAGGGGCATCTACGAGCAGTACTTC. The chain combines TRBV13 with TRBJ2-7; possible D gene TRBD1, 5 bases. The V and J ends lost 4 bases and 3 bases respectively, with 16 bases between them. Germline V gene data show CDR1 as PRHDT and CDR2 as FYEKMQ (reference sequence). The CDR3 extends over 15 amino acids.

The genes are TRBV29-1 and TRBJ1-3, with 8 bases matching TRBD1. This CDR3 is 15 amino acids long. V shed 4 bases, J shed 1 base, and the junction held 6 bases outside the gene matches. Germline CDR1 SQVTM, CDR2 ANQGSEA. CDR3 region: CSVAEWTGSGNTIYF. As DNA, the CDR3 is TGCAGCGTTGCCGAATGGACAGGGTCTGGAAACACCATATATTTT.

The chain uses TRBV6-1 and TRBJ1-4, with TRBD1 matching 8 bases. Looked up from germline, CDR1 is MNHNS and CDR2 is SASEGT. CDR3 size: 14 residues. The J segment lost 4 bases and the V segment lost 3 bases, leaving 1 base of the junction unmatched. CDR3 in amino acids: CASSDGQGNEKLFF. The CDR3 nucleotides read TGTGCCAGCAGTGACGGACAGGGTAATGAAAAACTGTTTTTT.

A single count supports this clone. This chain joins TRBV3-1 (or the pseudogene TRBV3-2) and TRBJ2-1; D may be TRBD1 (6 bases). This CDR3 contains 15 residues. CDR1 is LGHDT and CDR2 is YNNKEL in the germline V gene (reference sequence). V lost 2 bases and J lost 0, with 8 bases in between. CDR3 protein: CASSQIRGSYNEQFF. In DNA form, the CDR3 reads TGTGCCAGCAGCCAAATCAGGGGCTCCTACAATGAGCAGTTCTTC.

Written as DNA, the CDR3 is TGTGCCAGCAGTTTACGGGGGTTGTTCGGTGGCTACACCTTC. Protein sequence: CASSLRGLFGGYTF. The chain is built from TRBV27 and TRBJ1-2, with D maybe TRBD1 (5 bases). The CDR3 covers 14 residues. Trimming took off 2 bases at V and 7 bases at J, with 14 bases between the two ends. The germline CDR1 and CDR2 sequences are MNHEY and SMNVEV (reference sequence).

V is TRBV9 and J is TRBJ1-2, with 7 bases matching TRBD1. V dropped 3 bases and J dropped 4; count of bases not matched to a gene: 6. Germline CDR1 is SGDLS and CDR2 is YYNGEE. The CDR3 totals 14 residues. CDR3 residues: CASSAGGEIYGYTF. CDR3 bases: TGTGCCAGCAGCGCAGGGGGGGAAATCTATGGCTACACCTTC.

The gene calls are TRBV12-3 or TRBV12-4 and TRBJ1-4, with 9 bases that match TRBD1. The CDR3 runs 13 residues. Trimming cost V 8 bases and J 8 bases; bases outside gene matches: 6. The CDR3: CASRGQGREKLFF. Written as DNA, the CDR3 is TGTGCCAGCCGGGGACAGGGAAGAGAAAAACTGTTTTTT.

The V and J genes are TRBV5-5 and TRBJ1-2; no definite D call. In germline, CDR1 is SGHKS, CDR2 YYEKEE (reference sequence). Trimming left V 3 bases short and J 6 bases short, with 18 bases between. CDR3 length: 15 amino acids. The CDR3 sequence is CASSYWARGMDGYTF. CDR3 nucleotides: TGTGCCAGCAGCTACTGGGCTCGGGGAATGGATGGCTACACCTTC.

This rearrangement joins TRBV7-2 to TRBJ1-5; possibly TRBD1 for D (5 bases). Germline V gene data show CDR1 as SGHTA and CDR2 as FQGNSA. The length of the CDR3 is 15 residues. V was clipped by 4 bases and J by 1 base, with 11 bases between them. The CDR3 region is CASSSGLGSNQPQHF. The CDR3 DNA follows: TGTGCCAGCAGCTCGGGACTTGGGAGCAATCAGCCCCAGCATTTT.

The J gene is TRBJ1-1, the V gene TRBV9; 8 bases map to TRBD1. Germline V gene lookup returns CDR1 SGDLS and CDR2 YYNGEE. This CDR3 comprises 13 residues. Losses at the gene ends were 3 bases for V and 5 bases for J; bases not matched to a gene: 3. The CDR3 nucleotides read TGTGCCAGCAGCGCGGACAGGGAAACTGAAGCTTTCTTT. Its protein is CASSADRETEAFF.

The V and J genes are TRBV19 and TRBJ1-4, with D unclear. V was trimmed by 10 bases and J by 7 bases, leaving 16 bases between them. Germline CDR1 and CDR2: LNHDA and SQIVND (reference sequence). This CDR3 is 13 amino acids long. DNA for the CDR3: TGTGCCACCCGAAGGTCGGAGGGTGAAAAACTGTTTTTT. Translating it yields CATRRSEGEKLFF.

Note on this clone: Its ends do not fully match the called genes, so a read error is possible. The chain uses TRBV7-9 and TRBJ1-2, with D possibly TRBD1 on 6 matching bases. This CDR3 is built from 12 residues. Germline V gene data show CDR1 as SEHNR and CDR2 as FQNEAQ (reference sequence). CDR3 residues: CASSLSTGRILF. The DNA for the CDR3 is TGTGCCAGCAGCTTATCCACAGGGAGAATCCTCTTC. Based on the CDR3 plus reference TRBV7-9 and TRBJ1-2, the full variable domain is DTGVSQNPRHKITKRGQNVTFRCDPISEHNRLYWYRQTLGQGPEFLTYFQNEAQLEKSRLLSDRFSAERPKGSFSTLEIQRTEQGDSAMYLCASSLSTGRILFGSGTRLTVV.

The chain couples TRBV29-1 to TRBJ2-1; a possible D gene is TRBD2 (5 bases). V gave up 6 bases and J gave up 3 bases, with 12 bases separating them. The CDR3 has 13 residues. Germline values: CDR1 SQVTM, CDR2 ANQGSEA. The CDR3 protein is CSVKGSLYNEQFF. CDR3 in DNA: TGCAGCGTCAAAGGGAGTCTCTACAATGAGCAGTTCTTC.